Below, one TCR beta chain is given with its context. The antigen is not known. In the PCR, 60 Vbeta and 13 Jbeta primers were used. Generated by immunoSEQ multiplex PCR, the TCRdb table keeps only in-frame clones and is missing some. The sample spans 130,000 or so clones; the ten largest clones claim 2% to 2.5%. The data are from a study of cytomegalovirus exposure and HLA in healthy donors. Study-wide points: The Asian-associated ancestry cluster reportedly had fewer N-insertions than the approximately 700-donor mean in a later analysis.

The junction had 11 bases not matched to a gene; V was cut back by 9 bases and J by 4 bases. CDR1 SGHRS and CDR2 YFSETQ come from the germline V gene. CDR3 length: 14 amino acids. The V call is TRBV5-1, the J call TRBJ2-3; 7 nucleotides agree with TRBD1. Sequenced sample: PBMCs. The receptor was isolated from a woman younger than 30 in good health and CMV-seronegative. The CDR3 loop reads CATSTGVTADTQYF. In nucleotides, the CDR3 is TGCGCCACTAGTACAGGGGTAACAGCAGATACGCAGTATTTT.